This T cell receptor beta chain was identified during a study of T cells after yellow fever vaccination. Trimming shortened V by 2 bases and J by 3 bases, and 13 bases separated the two germline ends. This CDR3 has 15 amino acids. Germline loops: CDR1 LGHNA, CDR2 YNFKEQ. TCRdb recomputed calls from the 5' RACE reads with MiXCR, one row per CDR3 protein. The sample has approximately 150,000 distinct CDR3 sequences, about 6% seen once; the top ten hold just under 3%. In its sample, this clonotype was seen a few times. V gene TRBV4-2 combines with J gene TRBJ1-1, with D unresolved. The specimen was CD4+ T cells sorted from PBMCs, collected on the day of the first yellow fever vaccination. The sequence derives from a man between 18 and 35 years old who received the YFV17D yellow fever vaccine. The CDR3 sequence is CASSQSLVDYTEAFF. The CDR3 DNA follows: TGTGCCAGCAGCCAATCTCTCGTGGATTACACTGAAGCTTTCTTT.